These 30 T cell receptor beta chains came from one sample sequenced in a study of blood T cell repertoires in COVID-19. Profiled with immunoSEQ multiplex PCR; TCRdb holds only in-frame clones, not every one. The sample has about 210,000 clones; about 79% are singletons. Sequencing used peripheral blood. These receptors originate from a middle-aged man with active or convalescent COVID-19.

This CDR3 is CASSVAGSQETQYF. The CDR3 DNA reads as TGTGCCAGCAGTGTAGCGGGATCCCAAGAGACCCAGTACTTC. The genes are TRBV5-5 and TRBJ2-5; 8 nucleotides align to TRBD2. V gave up 5 bases and J gave up 1 base; unmatched junction bases: 4. Per germline, CDR1 SGHKS and CDR2 YYEKEE (reference sequence). The length of the CDR3 is 14 residues.

The chain is built from TRBV19 and TRBJ2-7; 11 positions agree with TRBD2. The CDR3 sequence is 14 residues long. The germline CDR1 and CDR2 sequences are LNHDA and SQIVND (reference sequence). V lost 5 bases, J lost 6 bases, and 6 bases stayed unmatched. The CDR3 sequence is CASSLTSGISEQYF. The CDR3 region has the DNA TGTGCCAGTAGTCTGACTAGCGGGATCAGCGAGCAGTACTTC.

The J gene is TRBJ2-7, the V gene TRBV15; TRBD1 matches at 9 bases. The CDR3 extends over 15 amino acids. Unmatched junction bases numbered 7, after V lost 3 bases and J lost 4 bases. The V gene's germline CDR1 is LNHNV and CDR2 YYDKDF (reference sequence). The CDR3 is CATSSWTGATYEQYV. The DNA of the CDR3 is TGTGCCACCAGCAGCTGGACAGGGGCCACTTACGAGCAGTACGTC.

The rearrangement uses TRBV29-1 and TRBJ2-5; tentatively, D is TRBD2 (5 bases). V was cut by 3 bases and J by 4 bases, with 18 bases left in between. Per the germline V gene, CDR1 is SQVTM and CDR2 is ANQGSEA. The CDR3 length is 15 residues. The DNA for the CDR3 is TGCAGCGTTGATTGGTCGGCGGGCCTGGGAGAGACCCAGTACTTC. The encoded protein is CSVDWSAGLGETQYF.

This clone has a handful of counts. This sequence joins TRBV10-3 and TRBJ2-5, with a possible D match to TRBD2 (5 bases). CDR1 is ENHRY, CDR2 SYGVKD, per germline. The CDR3 is 16 residues long. The ends were cut back, 6 bases at V and 3 bases at J, with 20 bases in the middle. CDR3 sequence: CAIRPSTTSGEETQYF. CDR3 nucleotide sequence: TGTGCCATCAGGCCCTCGACCACAAGCGGCGAAGAGACCCAGTACTTC.

This clone occurred a few times. This sequence joins TRBV4-1 and TRBJ1-2, with 9 bases lining up with TRBD1. Germline V gene sequence: CDR1 MGHRA, CDR2 YSYEKL. This CDR3 is built from 15 residues. Trimming at V came to 2 bases and at J to 3 bases, leaving 4 bases not matched to a gene. CDR3 residues: CASSQPRTGDYGYTF. In nucleotides, the CDR3 is TGCGCCAGCAGCCAACCCAGGACAGGGGACTATGGCTACACCTTC.

CDR3 amino acids: CASSLGQTNQDEQYF. CDR3 DNA sequence: TGTGCCAGCAGCCTCGGACAGACCAACCAGGACGAGCAGTACTTC. V usage is TRBV5-8 and J usage is TRBJ2-7, with D maybe TRBD1 (6 bases). Deletions cut 4 bases from V and 5 bases from J, with 19 bases between. CDR3 length: 15 amino acids. CDR1 is SGHTS and CDR2 is YDEGEE in the germline V gene.

CDR3: CASSWPRQETQYF. The CDR3 coding sequence is TGCGCCAGCAGCTGGCCGAGGCAAGAGACCCAGTACTTC. The chain employs TRBV5-1 and TRBJ2-5, with D hard to call. The CDR3 is 13 amino acids. V was cut by 3 bases and J by 2 bases, with 8 bases left in between. Per germline, CDR1 SGHRS and CDR2 YFSETQ. The entire variable domain, with the rest obtained from reference TRBV5-1 and TRBJ2-5, is as follows: KAGVTQTPRYLIKTRGQQVTLSCSPISGHRSVSWYQQTPGQGLQFLFEYFSETQRNKGNFPGRFSGRQFSNSRSEMNVSTLELGDSALYLCASSWPRQETQYFGPGTRLLVL.

This chain connects TRBV9 to TRBJ1-2; D remains unclear. The germline V gene has CDR1 SGDLS and CDR2 YYNGEE. The CDR3 sequence is 13 residues long. Between the trimmed V and J ends, which lost 3 bases and 8 bases, there was a span of 14 bases. The CDR3, as DNA: TGTGCCAGCAGCGCTCCGGGAATAGACGGCTACACCTTC. Its protein product is CASSAPGIDGYTF.

The chain couples TRBV27 to TRBJ1-6; D remains unclear. CDR1 is MNHEY, CDR2 SMNVEV, per germline (reference sequence). This CDR3 has 14 residues. The V and J ends lost 6 bases and 9 bases respectively, with 15 bases between them. The CDR3 loop is CASSPRRVGSPLHF. Here the CDR3 DNA reads TGTGCCAGCAGCCCCAGGCGTGTGGGTTCACCCCTCCACTTT.

This chain connects TRBV5-1 to TRBJ2-5; TRBD1 matches at 8 bases. CDR1 is SGHRS, CDR2 YFSETQ, per germline. The ends lost 4 bases at V and 5 bases at J; junction bases unmatched: 16. The CDR3 has 17 residues. CDR3 coding DNA: TGCGCCAGCAGCAGACAGGGGACCTCCCCCTATGGGGAGACCCAGTACTTC. This sequence encodes CASSRQGTSPYGETQYF.

The rearrangement uses TRBV4-1 and TRBJ1-2; D may be TRBD1 (5 bases). Germline assignment: CDR1 MGHRA and CDR2 YSYEKL. The length of the CDR3 is 15 residues. V was pared by 4 bases and J by 4 bases, with 16 bases between. This CDR3 is CASSRETTALYGYTF. CDR3 nucleotides: TGCGCCAGCAGCCGAGAGACGACAGCTCTCTATGGCTACACCTTC.

In DNA, the CDR3 is TGTGCCAGCAGTCCTCCAACAGGGCCTCTCTACGAGCAGTACGTC. Its translation: CASSPPTGPLYEQYV. The chain links TRBV27 to TRBJ2-7, with D possibly TRBD1 on 6 matching bases. V lost 5 bases to trimming and J lost 3 bases, with 17 bases between them. Per germline, CDR1 MNHEY and CDR2 SMNVEV (reference sequence). The CDR3 covers 15 residues.

The chain carries TRBV29-1 and TRBJ2-1; TRBD2 might be the D (6 bases). The CDR3 is 13 residues long. Per the germline V gene, CDR1 is SQVTM and CDR2 is ANQGSEA. V dropped 4 bases and J dropped 7 bases, with 14 bases sitting between them. In nucleotides, the CDR3 is TGCAGCGTTGTTTTTCTAGCGAGTAATGAGCAGTTCTTC. Translation: CSVVFLASNEQFF.

The chain recombines TRBV24-1 with TRBJ2-3; TRBD2 aligns across 8 bases. V gave up 4 bases and J gave up 2 bases; unmatched junction bases: 10. The CDR3 extends over 17 amino acids. Germline V lookup: CDR1 KGHDR, CDR2 SFDVKD. The CDR3 protein is CATSDRTAGVSTDTQYF. Written as DNA, the CDR3 is TGTGCCACCAGTGACCGGACAGCGGGGGTATCCACAGATACGCAGTATTTT.

The chain uses TRBV29-1 and TRBJ1-2, with D unclear. Germline CDR1 and CDR2: SQVTM and ANQGSEA. Trimming stripped 2 bases from V and 4 bases from J, with 11 bases between. The CDR3 runs 13 residues. For the CDR3, the DNA is TGCAGCGTTGAAATGAGCCAGGCCTATGGCTACACCTTC. Encoded protein: CSVEMSQAYGYTF. Looking up the rest from reference TRBV29-1 and TRBJ1-2 gives the full variable domain: SAVISQKPSRDICQRGTSLTIQCQVDSQVTMMFWYRQQPGQSLTLIATANQGSEATYESGFVIDKFPISRPNLTFSTLTVSNMSPEDSSIYLCSVEMSQAYGYTFGSGTRLTVV.

For the CDR3, the DNA is TGTGCCACCAGCGGATTTGGGGGGGTCGCTAACTATGGCTACACCTTC. Translated: CATSGFGGVANYGYTF. This chain uses TRBV15 with TRBJ1-2; possible D gene TRBD1, 5 bases. This CDR3 is 16 amino acids long. Germline-derived CDR1 and CDR2 are LNHNV and YYDKDF (reference sequence). The ends were cut back, 5 bases at V and 0 bases at J, with 16 bases in the middle.

This chain connects TRBV7-8 to TRBJ2-7; D might be TRBD1 (6 bases). With 7 bases removed from V and 0 bases from J, the gap between germline ends came to 16 bases. CDR1 is SGHVS and CDR2 is FQNEAQ in the germline V gene. The CDR3 length is 15 residues. The chain's CDR3 is CASTPARTASYEQYF. For the CDR3, the DNA is TGTGCCAGCACCCCGGCCAGGACAGCCTCCTACGAGCAGTACTTC.

The genes are TRBV7-2 and TRBJ2-5; a possible D gene is TRBD1 (5 bases). The CDR3 is 15 amino acids. Germline V gene sequence: CDR1 SGHTA, CDR2 FQGNSA. V dropped 4 bases and J dropped 2 bases, with 14 bases sitting between them. The DNA for the CDR3 is TGTGCCAGCAGCTCCCGGGCAGGGCGGCAAGAGACCCAGTACTTC. This codes for CASSSRAGRQETQYF.

This clone appeared a single time. The chain recombines TRBV27 with TRBJ2-1, with a weak D call TRBD2 (5 bases). The CDR3 is 17 amino acids. Germline V gene lookup returns CDR1 MNHEY and CDR2 SMNVEV (reference sequence). Between the trimmed V and J ends, which lost 3 bases and 5 bases, there was a span of 20 bases. The CDR3 DNA reads TGTGCCAGCAGTTTCTCCCTAACTAGAGGTCTCGACAATGAGCAGTTCTTC. It codes for CASSFSLTRGLDNEQFF.

V is TRBV16 and J is TRBJ2-7; D gene ambiguous. V shed 4 bases and J shed 1 base, with 11 bases lying between them. The germline V gene has CDR1 KGHSY and CDR2 FQNENV. The CDR3 contains 14 residues. This CDR3 is CASSRNRVSYEQYF. CDR3 DNA sequence: TGTGCCAGCAGCCGAAACAGAGTATCCTACGAGCAGTACTTC.

This sequence joins TRBV19 and TRBJ2-1, with D tentatively TRBD1 (6 bases). The CDR3 extends over 15 amino acids. Germline CDR1 is LNHDA and CDR2 is SQIVND (reference sequence). V gave up 6 bases and J gave up 6 bases, with 18 bases separating them. The CDR3 DNA sequence: TGTGCCAGTAGCGAGTACAGGGCGGTTGGCAATGAGCAGTTCTTC. Protein: CASSEYRAVGNEQFF.

The CDR3 protein is CASIGQGMNTEAFF. In DNA form, the CDR3 reads TGCGCCAGTATAGGACAGGGGATGAACACTGAAGCTTTCTTT. The chain couples TRBV5-1 to TRBJ1-1; 9 positions agree with TRBD1. Germline lookup yields CDR1 SGHRS and CDR2 YFSETQ. CDR3 length equals 14 residues. Losses at the gene ends were 8 bases for V and 0 bases for J; bases not matched to a gene: 5.

J is TRBJ2-5 and V is TRBV2; 16 bases are a match to TRBD2. V was pared by 8 bases and J by 2 bases, with 8 bases of the junction left unmatched. Germline loops: CDR1 SNHLY, CDR2 FYNNEI. The CDR3 contains 17 residues. CDR3 protein: CASGTSGGARSQETQYF. As DNA, the CDR3 is TGTGCCAGCGGGACTAGCGGGGGGGCCAGGTCACAAGAGACCCAGTACTTC.

The chain recombines TRBV28 with TRBJ1-1, with D possibly matching TRBD1 (6 bases). This CDR3 is 17 amino acids long. The V gene lost 7 bases and the J gene lost 2 bases, with 23 bases spanning the gap. Germline V gene lookup returns CDR1 MDHEN and CDR2 SYDVKM. The CDR3 coding sequence is TGTGCCAGCAACTTTTGGGGAACAGGGCCTTTCAACACTGAAGCTTTCTTT. This encodes CASNFWGTGPFNTEAFF.

The chain recombines TRBV5-1 with TRBJ2-5, with 8 bases that match TRBD2. Germline V CDR1 and CDR2: SGHRS, YFSETQ. This CDR3 has 14 residues. With V trimmed by 6 bases and J by 2 bases, 6 bases remained unmatched. CDR3 in DNA: TGCGCCAGCACCTGGGGCGGGGGGCAAGAGACCCAGTACTTC. Translation gives CASTWGGGQETQYF.

The chain carries TRBV3-1 (or the pseudogene TRBV3-2) and TRBJ2-1, with a tentative D call TRBD1 (6 bases). The CDR3 loop spans 15 amino acids. Per germline, CDR1 LGHDT and CDR2 YNNKEL (reference sequence). V lost 1 base to trimming and J lost 1 base, with 8 bases between them. CDR3 DNA: TGTGCCAGCAGCCAAGGAAGGGGGTCCTACAATGAGCAGTTCTTC. It encodes CASSQGRGSYNEQFF.

The rearrangement links TRBV7-2 to TRBJ1-6; D may be TRBD1 (6 bases). Germline-derived CDR1 and CDR2 are SGHTA and FQGNSA. Trimming took 1 base from V and 11 from J, leaving 12 bases between them. This CDR3 is built from 14 residues. The CDR3: CASSLGPDRPPLHF. The CDR3 DNA reads as TGTGCCAGCAGCTTAGGGCCAGACAGGCCACCCCTCCACTTT.

CDR3 in DNA: TGTGCCAGCAGCGTTCAGGGACTAGCCTACAATGAGCAGTTCTTC. Its translation: CASSVQGLAYNEQFF. The chain joins TRBV9 to TRBJ2-1, with 8 bases matching TRBD2. The CDR3 has 15 amino acids. V was pared by 2 bases and J by 2 bases, with 3 bases of the junction left unmatched. The germline CDR1 and CDR2 sequences are SGDLS and YYNGEE.

The chain links TRBV11-2 to TRBJ2-4; the match to TRBD1 covers 11 bases. With 5 bases clipped from V and 6 bases from J, the junction kept 9 bases outside the gene matches. Germline assignment: CDR1 SGHAT and CDR2 FQNNGV. The CDR3 consists of 16 residues. The CDR3 loop reads CASSRRTGGAGNIQYF. The CDR3 bases are TGTGCCAGCAGCAGACGGACAGGGGGCGCGGGAAACATTCAGTACTTC.